This passage covers 15 T cell receptor beta chains from one sample sequenced in a study of regulatory T cells in long-lasting Graves disease. The time point is: persistent/refractory GD, antithyroid drugs over 5 years with positive TRAb. Preparation of the TCR library used RNA extracted from PBMCs. With iRepertoire HTBI primers and Arm-PCR of CDR3 regions, TCR beta libraries were built. Using its own MiXCR run on the multiplex PCR reads, TCRdb lists one record per CDR3 protein. The repertoire has roughly 500,000 distinct CDR3 sequences, less than 25% of them found once; the top ten carry around 13%. This sample comprised peripheral blood mononuclear cells (PBMCs), obtained when the disease was refractory, from a patient treated with antithyroid drugs. The source is a female donor with Graves disease.

There are many counts of this clonotype. V and J are TRBV6-1 and TRBJ1-1, with TRBD1 matching over 7 bases. In germline, CDR1 is MNHNS, CDR2 SASEGT. Trimming cost V 10 bases and J 7 bases; bases outside gene matches: 9. The CDR3 contains 12 residues. The CDR3 DNA reads TGTGCCACAGGGGGGGCAGTCGGTGAAGCTTTCTTT. Residues: CATGGAVGEAFF.

This clonotype was picked up many times. The chain links TRBV20-1 to TRBJ2-2; 10 positions match TRBD2. CDR3 length: 15 amino acids. After removal of 6 bases from V and 5 bases from J, the junction contained 9 bases not matched to a gene. Looked up from germline, CDR1 is DFQATT and CDR2 is SNEGSKA (reference sequence). CDR3: CSAQGTSVRTGELFF. The CDR3 DNA reads TGCAGTGCCCAGGGGACTAGCGTAAGGACCGGGGAGCTGTTTTTT.

The rearrangement uses TRBV7-6 and TRBJ2-2; 7 bases agree with TRBD2. The germline V gene has CDR1 SGHVS and CDR2 FNYEAQ. This CDR3 is 15 amino acids long. V dropped 5 bases and J dropped 4; count of bases not matched to a gene: 7. This CDR3 is CASSLTSASTGELFF. The CDR3 DNA reads as TGTGCCAGCAGCCTTACTAGCGCATCCACCGGGGAGCTGTTTTTT.

V and J are TRBV11-2 and TRBJ2-7, with D perhaps TRBD2 (5 bases). CDR3 length: 14 amino acids. V gave up 4 bases and J gave up 7 bases, with 17 bases separating them. Germline V gives CDR1 SGHAT, CDR2 FQNNGV. In DNA, the CDR3 is TGTGCCAGCAGCTCCCTTACGGGATCCTGGGAGCAGTACTTC. It codes for CASSSLTGSWEQYF.

Details on this clonotype: A read error may be the cause here, since a much bigger clone is one base away. The rearrangement uses TRBV2 and TRBJ1-2; no definite D call. Germline CDR1 reads SNHLY; CDR2 reads FYNNEI. The CDR3 runs to 14 residues. V lost 5 bases to trimming and J lost 2 bases, with 12 bases between them. The CDR3 coding sequence is TGTGCCAGCAGTTTGGCAGCTTACAACTATGGCTACACCTTC. It codes for CASSLAAYNYGYTF.

Comments on this clonotype: One end of the junction is discordant with germline, which a read error may explain. The chain carries TRBV20-1 and TRBJ1-2, with D maybe TRBD1 (5 bases). Germline CDR1 DFQATT, CDR2 SNEGSKA (reference sequence). This CDR3 comprises 12 residues. CDR3: CSAGDSGDGYTF. DNA of the CDR3: TGCAGTGCTGGAGACAGTGGGGATGGCTACACCTTC.

This clonotype came up a few times. This chain joins TRBV15 and TRBJ2-2; D remains unclear. V lost 0 bases, J lost 2 bases, and 4 bases lay in between. The length of the CDR3 is 14 residues. Looked up from germline, CDR1 is LNHNV and CDR2 is YYDKDF (reference sequence). This CDR3 reads CATSRDSNTGELFF. CDR3 sequence (DNA): TGTGCCACCAGCAGAGACAGTAACACCGGGGAGCTGTTTTTT.

This clonotype was observed a handful of times. The V and J genes are TRBV4-1 and TRBJ1-2; 7 bases are a match to TRBD1. Germline loops: CDR1 MGHRA, CDR2 YSYEKL. After removal of 3 bases from V and 3 bases from J, the junction contained 1 base not matched to a gene. CDR3 length: 13 amino acids. CDR3 region: CASSHTGDYGYTF. CDR3 DNA sequence: TGCGCCAGCAGCCATACAGGGGACTATGGCTACACCTTC.

This clonotype was seen at least ten times. The chain recombines TRBV29-1 with TRBJ2-5; possible D gene TRBD2, 5 bases. Germline CDR1 reads SQVTM; CDR2 reads ANQGSEA. The CDR3 extends over 13 amino acids. Between the trimmed V and J ends, which lost 7 bases and 5 bases, there was a span of 17 bases. CDR3 residues: CSADEGQFETQYF. The CDR3 DNA reads as TGCAGCGCTGATGAGGGCCAGTTTGAGACCCAGTACTTC.

Remarks on this clonotype: Since a much larger clone is just one base distant, this may be a read error. This rearrangement joins TRBV28 to TRBJ1-1; 8 positions match TRBD1. This CDR3 comprises 14 residues. Germline lookup yields CDR1 MDHEN and CDR2 SYDVKM. J gave up 3 bases and V 7 bases, and 7 bases lay outside the gene matches. The CDR3 spells CASTGQGVYTEAFF. The CDR3 bases are TGTGCCAGCACTGGACAGGGAGTATACACTGAAGCTTTCTTT.

This chain uses TRBV6-4 with TRBJ1-1; 8 nucleotides agree with TRBD1. Germline V lookup: CDR1 MRHNA, CDR2 SNTAGT. The junction had 7 bases not matched to a gene; V was cut back by 8 bases and J by 2 bases. This CDR3 spans 14 amino acids. In DNA, the CDR3 is TGTGCCAGCGGTAGCGGACAGGGCAACACTGAAGCTTTCTTT. The encoded protein is CASGSGQGNTEAFF.

This clonotype was seen ten or more times. The chain has TRBV11-3 and TRBJ1-1; D possibly corresponds to TRBD1 (6 bases). Germline V gene sequence: CDR1 SGHNT, CDR2 YENEEA. CDR3 length: 12 amino acids. Trimming shortened V by 5 bases and J by 9 bases, and 13 bases separated the two germline ends. The CDR3 spells CASSAQGSQAFF. The CDR3 DNA follows: TGTGCCAGCAGCGCCCAGGGGTCTCAAGCTTTCTTT. The complete variable domain, with remaining parts taken from reference TRBV11-3 and TRBJ1-1, reads EAGVVQSPRYKIIEKKQPVAFWCNPISGHNTLYWYLQNLGQGPELLIRYENEEAVDDSQLPKDRFSAERLKGVDSTLKIQPAELGDSAVYLCASSAQGSQAFFGQGTRLTVV.

Turning to this clonotype: A much larger clone lies a single base off, so this may be a read error. The CDR3 nucleotides are TGTGCCAGCAGTTCCGCCCCTGAGGGCGCAAACTACGAGCAGTGCTTC. Amino acid sequence: CASSSAPEGANYEQCF. This chain connects TRBV6-2 or TRBV6-3 to TRBJ2-7; tentatively, D is TRBD2 (5 bases). Germline CDR1 MNHEY, CDR2 SVGEGT. The CDR3 totals 16 residues.

This chain links TRBV29-1 with TRBJ2-7; D may correspond to TRBD1 or TRBD2 (6 bases each). The V end was cut by 4 bases, the J end by 2 bases, with 15 bases between. The CDR3 is made up of 14 amino acids. Germline lookup yields CDR1 SQVTM and CDR2 ANQGSEA. The CDR3 nucleotides are TGCAGCGTTGTGTTGCCGGGGGACACCTACGAGCAGTACTTC. The encoded protein is CSVVLPGDTYEQYF.

This clonotype was counted many times. The CDR3 DNA reads TGTGCCTCCTTGACCACGAACACCGGGGAGCTGTTTTTT. It encodes CASLTTNTGELFF. This sequence joins TRBV28 and TRBJ2-2; no definite D call. The CDR3 loop spans 13 amino acids. The V gene lost 11 bases and the J gene lost 0 bases, with 10 bases spanning the gap. Germline V CDR1 and CDR2: MDHEN, SYDVKM.